The clone carrying this T cell receptor (beta chain) was detected ten times or more. J gave up 6 bases and V 8 bases, and 10 bases lay outside the gene matches. This CDR3 spans 15 amino acids. Germline V lookup: CDR1 MNHEY, CDR2 SVGAGI. The data originate from a study of Graves' ophthalmopathy and Graves' hyperthyroidism. TCR beta CDR3 regions were amplified from RNA transcripts. RT-PCR with HTBI primers came first, then second-round multiplex PCR. TCRdb independently ran MiXCR on the multiplex PCR reads; one entry per CDR3 protein. The data contain a few hundred thousand distinct CDR3 sequences, 15% to 20% of them singletons.

The chain carries TRBV6-5 and TRBJ1-5, with 10 bases matching TRBD1. The sequence was obtained from an adult woman with stable Graves' hyperthyroidism. Sequencing was performed on peripheral blood. The CDR3 DNA reads TGTGCCAGCCAGACAGTGCGGGACAGGGGTCAGCCCCAGCATTTT. Protein product: CASQTVRDRGQPQHF.